This entry concerns a single TCR beta chain. This record belongs to a study of blood T cell repertoires in COVID-19. TCRdb's copy holds only in-frame clones and misses some; the assay was immunoSEQ multiplex PCR. The sample shows 180,000 or so clones, approximately 83% of them seen only once. The germline CDR1 and CDR2 sequences are SEHNR and FQNEAQ (reference sequence). The CDR3 extends over 15 amino acids. V trimming: 0 bases; J trimming: 5 bases; junction bases outside the gene matches: 5. The chain has TRBV7-9 and TRBJ2-5, with 8 bases identical to TRBD1. Source material: peripheral blood. The receptor's source is a human donor with acute or convalescent COVID-19. The donor label of this sample is uncertain. For the CDR3, the DNA is TGTGCCAGCAGCTTAGCTTCAGGGGGCAGGGAGACCCAGTACTTC. Translated: CASSLASGGRETQYF.